These 3 T cell receptor beta chains were sequenced from one sample in a study of graft-versus-host responses after intestinal transplantation (dated by TCRdb to the early 2020s). Antigen specificity for these receptors is unknown. Libraries were constructed by the immunoSEQ multiplex PCR assay. The clones in this table, taken by TCRdb from immuneACCESS, are in-frame only. Not every clone is retained; where verified, under half of the shortfall comes from an unresolved V gene, and the cause of the rest is unknown. This sample gives about 85,000 clones in total; 80% to 95% of them show up just once. 6% to 9% of the sample is held by the ten biggest clonotypes. The time point label here, explained by the study, means: cells obtained before transplantation from donor or recipient. Sequencing used unstimulated CD8+ T cells sorted from spleen or lymph node cells, obtained before transplant. These receptors were taken from a human donor who was the organ donor for an intestinal transplant.

The chain employs TRBV7-9 and TRBJ2-2; possibly TRBD1 for D (6 bases). Per the germline V gene, CDR1 is SEHNR and CDR2 is FQNEAQ (reference sequence). There are 15 residues in the CDR3. Between the trimmed V and J ends, which lost 5 bases and 3 bases, there was a span of 13 bases. CDR3 in DNA: TGTGCCAGCAGCCCTACGACAGGTTACACCGGGGAGCTGTTTTTT. Translating it yields CASSPTTGYTGELFF.

The chain has TRBV6-1 and TRBJ2-7; 7 bases are shared with TRBD1. Unmatched junction bases numbered 0, after V lost 1 base and J lost 0 bases. This CDR3 spans 14 amino acids. CDR1 is MNHNS and CDR2 is SASEGT in the germline V gene. CDR3 DNA sequence: TGTGCCAGCAGTGAAGGGGACAGCTCCTACGAGCAGTACTTC. Its translation: CASSEGDSSYEQYF.

V and J are TRBV7-9 and TRBJ1-3, with no clear D. This CDR3 has 15 amino acids. Germline lookup yields CDR1 SEHNR and CDR2 FQNEAQ (reference sequence). Deletions cut 1 base from V and 0 bases from J, with 7 bases between. CDR3 region: CASSLVEGSGNTIYF. The DNA for the CDR3 is TGTGCCAGCAGCTTAGTTGAGGGCTCTGGAAACACCATATATTTT. The full variable domain, completed using reference TRBV7-9 and TRBJ1-3, is DTGVSQNPRHKITKRGQNVTFRCDPISEHNRLYWYRQTLGQGPEFLTYFQNEAQLEKSRLLSDRFSAERPKGSFSTLEIQRTEQGDSAMYLCASSLVEGSGNTIYFGEGSWLTVV.